These 9 T cell receptor beta chains came from one sample sequenced in a study of T cell repertoires in cytomegalovirus infection. Using its own MiXCR run on the reads, TCRdb lists one record per CDR3 protein. In the table there are under 150,000 distinct CDR3 sequences, 8% to 9% of which are singletons. Sequencing input: PBMCs. The receptors originated from a human donor in good health (CMV status not recorded). Some clones in this sample may be carry-over from other donors' samples.

This clonotype was picked up many times. This rearrangement joins TRBV19 to TRBJ2-1; D remains ambiguous. Per the germline V gene, CDR1 is LNHDA and CDR2 is SQIVND (reference sequence). The CDR3 totals 15 residues. Trimming left V 3 bases short and J 0 bases short, with 9 bases between. Here the CDR3 reads CASSILSSSYNEQFF. CDR3 nucleotides: TGTGCCAGTAGTATCCTGTCGAGCTCCTACAATGAGCAGTTCTTC.

This clonotype was counted ten times or more. The V gene is TRBV7-2, the J gene TRBJ2-1; a possible D gene is TRBD2 (6 bases). Trimming removed 0 bases from V and 2 bases from J, with 11 bases in between. Per germline, CDR1 SGHTA and CDR2 FQGNSA. CDR3 length equals 16 residues. This CDR3 reads CASSLAASVTYNEQFF. CDR3 bases: TGTGCCAGCAGCTTAGCAGCTAGCGTGACCTACAATGAGCAGTTCTTC.

In its sample, this clonotype was seen many times. This chain joins TRBV10-3 and TRBJ1-1; unclear D gene. Germline loops: CDR1 ENHRY, CDR2 SYGVKD. Trimming stripped 6 bases from V and 8 bases from J, with 10 bases between. The CDR3 consists of 11 residues. CDR3 nucleotides: TGTGCCATCAGGGTAGCCAACGAAGCTTTCTTT. It codes for CAIRVANEAFF.

This rearrangement joins TRBV20-1 to TRBJ1-1; 8 nucleotides align to TRBD1. Germline CDR1 DFQATT, CDR2 SNEGSKA (reference sequence). The trim removed 3 bases at V and 5 bases at J, leaving 11 bases unmatched. The CDR3 is 15 residues long. CDR3 sequence (DNA): TGCAGTGCTAGCCGCCGGACAGGGATGTGGACTGAAGCTTTCTTT. This sequence encodes CSASRRTGMWTEAFF.

This clonotype was counted many times. The chain uses TRBV14 and TRBJ1-1, with D hard to call. This CDR3 region has 14 residues. V gave up 0 bases and J gave up 1 base, with 6 bases separating them. CDR1 is SGHDN and CDR2 is FVKESK in the germline V gene. The CDR3 region has the DNA TGTGCCAGCAGCCAAGAATCCCGGAACACTGAAGCTTTCTTT. Its translation: CASSQESRNTEAFF.

This clonotype was seen repeatedly, ten times or more. The J gene is TRBJ2-2, the V gene TRBV7-8; D is unclear. The germline V and J ends were trimmed by 0 bases and 3 bases, with 5 bases remaining between them. The CDR3 length is 14 residues. In germline, CDR1 is SGHVS, CDR2 FQNEAQ. CDR3 DNA sequence: TGTGCCAGCAGCTTAGCGAAAGACACCGGGGAGCTGTTTTTT. Amino acids: CASSLAKDTGELFF.

V and J are TRBV18 and TRBJ2-5, with TRBD1 identical over 7 bases. CDR3 length: 14 residues. CDR1 KGHSH and CDR2 LQKENI come from the germline V gene. V dropped 4 bases and J dropped 1; count of bases not matched to a gene: 3. CDR3 coding DNA: TGTGCCAGCTCACAAGGGACAGTCCAAGAGACCCAGTACTTC. Amino acids: CASSQGTVQETQYF.

Ten or more counts support this clonotype. The chain recombines TRBV19 with TRBJ2-1, with 14 bases identical to TRBD2. The J segment lost 7 bases and the V segment lost 3 bases, leaving 5 bases of the junction unmatched. Germline CDR1 LNHDA, CDR2 SQIVND (reference sequence). This CDR3 contains 16 residues. The CDR3 region is CASSMRLAGGKNEQFF. DNA for the CDR3: TGTGCCAGTAGTATGCGACTAGCGGGGGGGAAAAATGAGCAGTTCTTC.

This clonotype was seen a handful of times. The chain uses TRBV5-5 and TRBJ1-2; 11 bases fit TRBD1. Unmatched junction bases numbered 7, after V lost 4 bases and J lost 5 bases. Germline values: CDR1 SGHKS, CDR2 YYEKEE (reference sequence). This CDR3 is built from 15 residues. This CDR3 reads CASSEGTGGWYGYTF. In DNA form, the CDR3 reads TGTGCCAGCAGCGAGGGGACAGGGGGTTGGTATGGCTACACCTTC.